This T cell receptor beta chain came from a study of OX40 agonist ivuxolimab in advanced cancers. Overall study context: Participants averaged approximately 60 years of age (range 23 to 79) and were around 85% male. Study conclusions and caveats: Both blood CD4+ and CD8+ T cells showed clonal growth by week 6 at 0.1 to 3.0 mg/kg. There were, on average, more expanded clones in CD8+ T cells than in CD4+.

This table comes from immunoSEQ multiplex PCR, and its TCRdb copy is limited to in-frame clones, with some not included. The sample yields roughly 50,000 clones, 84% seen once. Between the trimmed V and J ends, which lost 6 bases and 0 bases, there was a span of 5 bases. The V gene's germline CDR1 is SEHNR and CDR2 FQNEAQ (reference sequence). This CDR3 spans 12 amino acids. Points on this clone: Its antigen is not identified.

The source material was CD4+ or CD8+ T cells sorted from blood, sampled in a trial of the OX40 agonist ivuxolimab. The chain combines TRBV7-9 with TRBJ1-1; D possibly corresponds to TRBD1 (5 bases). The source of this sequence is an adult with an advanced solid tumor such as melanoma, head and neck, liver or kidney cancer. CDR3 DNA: TGTGCCAGCAGGGGGGTGAACACTGAAGCTTTCTTT. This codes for CASRGVNTEAFF.